The clone carrying this T cell receptor beta chain was seen a handful of times. These data come from a study of T-cell reconstitution after alpha-beta-depleted transplantation in children. Unique molecular identifiers were used in preparing the TCRbeta library. A single record per CDR3 protein comes from TCRdb applying MiXCR to the PCR reads. The sample includes 350,000 to 450,000 distinct CDR3 sequences, around 20% of them seen just once. The CDR3 covers 17 residues. The germline gives CDR1 MDHEN, CDR2 SYDVKM. V dropped 4 bases and J dropped 0 bases, with 16 bases sitting between them. The sequence came from a human donor who donated a stem cell graft to a child with acute myeloid leukemia. Sequencing was performed on PBMCs from the stem cell graft donor, taken from the stem cell graft. The chain employs TRBV28 and TRBJ1-5; TRBD1 is a possible D gene (6 bases). In nucleotides, the CDR3 is TGTGCCAGCAGTTCCACCCTCGACAGGAATAGCAATCAGCCCCAGCATTTT. It specifies CASSSTLDRNSNQPQHF.